Below, one T cell receptor beta chain is given with its context. The use of a sample-barcoded 5' primer and a J-beta primer mix characterized a second PCR of roughly 6 to 11 cycles. TCRdb ran MiXCR on the 5' RACE reads and lists one entry per CDR3 protein. The data show 1.8 million or so distinct CDR3 sequences, about two fifths seen once. Samples each had at least 5 micrograms of total RNA extracted. The data belong to a study of blood T cells in healthy people across ages. Germline loops: CDR1 ENHRY, CDR2 SYGVKD. The CDR3 extends over 15 amino acids. The V end lost 0 bases, the J end lost 3 bases, and 12 bases lay between the germline ends.

The sequenced sample consisted of blood. V gene TRBV10-3 combines with J gene TRBJ2-7; possible D gene TRBD2, 6 bases. The TCR sequence derives from a human donor in good health. The DNA for the CDR3 is TGTGCCATCAGTGAGTCCCTGGGTAGCGGCTACGAGCAGTACTTC. Encoded protein: CAISESLGSGYEQYF.